This record covers a single T cell receptor beta chain. Its antigen is still unknown. This sample was included in a study of T cell repertoires in cytomegalovirus infection. Study conclusions and caveats: Carriage of CMV together with the relevant HLA was identifiable through cumulative public TCR beta family frequency.

TCRdb itself ran the reads through MiXCR, one entry per CDR3 protein. This sample has around 750,000 distinct CDR3 sequences, with less than 35% found just once. The sequenced sample was cultured CD8+ T cells from PBMCs, obtained from culture after CMV antigen stimulation. This TCR derives from a human donor in good health (CMV status not recorded). Some clones in this sample may be carry-over from other donors' samples.

CDR3 DNA: TGTGCCAGCAGTTTAGCGGTGGGGGGACATGAAGCTTTCTTT. It specifies CASSLAVGGHEAFF. The genes are TRBV12-3 or TRBV12-4 and TRBJ1-1; D perhaps matches TRBD1 (6 bases). Trimming took off 0 bases at V and 7 bases at J, with 12 bases between the two ends. The CDR3 length is 14 residues.